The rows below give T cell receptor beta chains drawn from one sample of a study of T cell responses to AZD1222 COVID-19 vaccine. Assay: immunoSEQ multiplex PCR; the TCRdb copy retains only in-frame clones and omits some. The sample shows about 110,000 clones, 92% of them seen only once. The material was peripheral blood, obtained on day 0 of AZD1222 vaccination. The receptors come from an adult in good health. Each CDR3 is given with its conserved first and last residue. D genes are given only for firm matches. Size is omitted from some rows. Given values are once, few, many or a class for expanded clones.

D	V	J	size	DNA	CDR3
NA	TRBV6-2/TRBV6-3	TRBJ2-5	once	TGTGCCAGCAGTTACAGAATGGTGGAGACCCAGTACTTC	CASSYRMVETQYF
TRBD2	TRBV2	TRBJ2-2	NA	TGTGCCAGCAGTGAGCTAGGACTAGCGGGGGGCCCGAGGGGGGAGCTGTTTTTT	CASSELGLAGGPRGELFF
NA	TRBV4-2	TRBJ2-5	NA	TGTGCCAGCAGCCAAGGGGAGGAGACCCAGTACTTC	CASSQGEETQYF
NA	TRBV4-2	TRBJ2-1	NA	TGTGCCAGCAGCCAAGATCCCCTAGCCCTCTCCTACAATGAGCAGTTCTTC	CASSQDPLALSYNEQFF
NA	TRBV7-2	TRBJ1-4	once	TGTGCCAGCAGCCCCGATCCCAGGGTTTTTGAAAAACTGTTTTTT	CASSPDPRVFEKLFF
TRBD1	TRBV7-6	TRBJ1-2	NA	TGTGCCAGCAGCCCTTCTAGGCCAGGGGGAGCTAACTATGGCTACACCTTC	CASSPSRPGGANYGYTF
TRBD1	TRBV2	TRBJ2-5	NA	TGTGCCAGCAGGTGGGAGACAGGGGGGACCCAGTACTTC	CASRWETGGTQYF
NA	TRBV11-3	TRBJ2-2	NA	TGTGCCAGCAGCACTGGGACCAGGACCGGGGAGCTGTTTTTT	CASSTGTRTGELFF
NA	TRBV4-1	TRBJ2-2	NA	TGCGCCAGCAGCCATGAGACTCGAAGGGCTAAAACCGGGGAGCTGTTTTTT	CASSHETRRAKTGELFF
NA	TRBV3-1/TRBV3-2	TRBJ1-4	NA	TGTGCCAGCAGCCAAGATCTAGTGGCGGAGTATCGGTTTTTT	CASSQDLVAEYRFF
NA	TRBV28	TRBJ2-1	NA	TGTGCCAGCATGCTAGCCTTCAATGAGCAGTTCTTC	CASMLAFNEQFF
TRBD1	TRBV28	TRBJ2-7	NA	TGTGCCAGCATCCTGACAGGGGGCTCCTACGAGCAGTACTTC	CASILTGGSYEQYF
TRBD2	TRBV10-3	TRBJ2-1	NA	TGTGCCATCACACGGACTAGCGGGGGGTCAGGGGAGCAGTTCTTC	CAITRTSGGSGEQFF
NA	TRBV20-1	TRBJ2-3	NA	TGCAGTGCTAGGGGGGTGGATACGCAGTATTTT	CSARGVDTQYF
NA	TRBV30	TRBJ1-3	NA	TGTGCCTGGACCGGGGACCTCCTCTCTGGAAACACCATATATTTT	CAWTGDLLSGNTIYF
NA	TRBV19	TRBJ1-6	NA	TGTGCCAGTAGTAACCTCCCCGGCTCCGGGGGGGCCCTCCACTTT	CASSNLPGSGGALHF
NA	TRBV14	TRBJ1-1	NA	TGTGCCAGCAGCCGAATCAAGAACACTGAAGCTTTCTTT	CASSRIKNTEAFF
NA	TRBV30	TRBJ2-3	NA	TGTGCCTGGAAGGGAGGTAGAGTCACAGATACGCAGTATTTT	CAWKGGRVTDTQYF
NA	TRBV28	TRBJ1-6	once	TGTGCCAGCAGTTTAGGAGGGACAAATTCACCCCTCCACTTT	CASSLGGTNSPLHF
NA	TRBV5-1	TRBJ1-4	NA	TGCGCCAGCAGCTTACCCACAGATGAAAAACTGTTTTTT	CASSLPTDEKLFF
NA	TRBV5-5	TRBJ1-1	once	TGTGCCAGCAGCTTTGGGGCGCTGGGGACTGAAGCTTTCTTT	CASSFGALGTEAFF
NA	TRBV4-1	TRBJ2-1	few	TGCGCCAGCAGCCACCCGGCGAGGGATCTAGGGGATGAGCAGTTCTTC	CASSHPARDLGDEQFF
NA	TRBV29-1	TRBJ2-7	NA	TGCAGCGTTGAACGGGGGTGGGAGCAGTACTTC	CSVERGWEQYF
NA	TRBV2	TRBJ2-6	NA	TGTGCCAGCAGGGCAGCGGATACTGGGGCCAACGTCCTGACTTTC	CASRAADTGANVLTF
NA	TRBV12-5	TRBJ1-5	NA	TGTGCTAGTGGTTTGGTACTGGGGACACCGGGTTCCCAGCCCCAGCATTTT	CASGLVLGTPGSQPQHF
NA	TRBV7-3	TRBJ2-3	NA	TGTGCCAGCAGCCACAGCCATAGCACAGATACGCAGTATTTT	CASSHSHSTDTQYF